A selection of T cell receptor beta chains follows, all from one sample in a study of T-cell memory formation after mild COVID-19. TCRdb called the 5' RACE reads again in MiXCR, with one record for every CDR3 protein. The table lists over 25,000 distinct CDR3 sequences, roughly 21% of them singletons, with 1.5% in the top ten. The sample comprised PBMCs or a T cell subset sorted from them (not recorded which). Every receptor here comes from an adult who had mild COVID-19 (a few samples of this study predate the infection). Cell type and time point are not known. Both conserved end residues are part of each CDR3. Fields, in order: V gene, CDR3 length, D gene, CDR3 protein. A D gene is named only where the DNA matches it firmly.

TRBV30	13	NA	CASGGRLNYGYTF
TRBV7-6	15	TRBD2	CASSLRLAKAGELFF
TRBV4-2	18	TRBD1	CASSQATGGGTNTGELFF
TRBV27	15	TRBD1	CASRKTGGTNNEQFF
TRBV27	16	NA	CASSQSYSYSNQPQHF
TRBV7-9	16	TRBD1	CASSSRDRGRGGEQYF
TRBV5-4	15	NA	CASSLLMAGNTEAFF
TRBV14	15	NA	CASSRASGLILRYTF
TRBV12-3/TRBV12-4	20	TRBD2	CASSLALRGLAGSAYNEQFF
TRBV7-9	16	NA	CASSLSGSSSGNTIYF
TRBV29-1	12	NA	CSVEAGQETQYF
TRBV2	11	NA	CASGGEVEQFF
TRBV24-1	20	NA	CATSDSRGGAGAGSNEKLFF
TRBV6-5	13	NA	CASSYSLMETQYF
TRBV10-3	11	NA	CAISDWYEQFF
TRBV5-4	15	TRBD2	CASSSRGGSTDTQYF
TRBV20-1	14	TRBD2	CSAKGELAANEQFF
TRBV5-4	14	NA	CASSLVGPENEQFF
TRBV5-4	13	NA	CASSLELARELFF
TRBV18	16	TRBD1	CASSPRTGALNTEAFF
TRBV18	15	NA	CASSPARAGANVLTF
TRBV23-1	13	TRBD2	CASSQLLGGEQYF
TRBV9	13	TRBD2	CASSKAGGQTQFF
TRBV6-6	15	NA	CASSYDDKGNQPQHF
TRBV7-2	14	NA	CASSLSDKEGGYTF
TRBV6-2/TRBV6-3	14	TRBD2	CASRTLAGGPEQFF
TRBV4-1	17	TRBD2	CASSHAPGGRDTGELFF
TRBV12-3/TRBV12-4	12	TRBD2	CAIGTSPNTQYF
TRBV29-1	15	TRBD1	CSVAQGIQAKNIQYF
TRBV6-1	13	TRBD1	CASRETGGGEAFF
TRBV6-6	16	TRBD1	CASSSQGQRSSYEQYF
TRBV6-4	15	TRBD2	CASSVSGGATDTQYF
TRBV5-6	15	NA	CASSFGSLSNQPQHF
TRBV7-4	18	TRBD2	CASSLESPGGADYNEQFF
TRBV5-1	14	TRBD1	CASTPGQGPTEAFF
TRBV5-1	14	NA	CASSIARGRDEQFF
TRBV18	13	NA	CASSPIQNTEAFF
TRBV10-2	13	NA	CASSGQFNYGYTF
TRBV18	12	TRBD1	CASSTRTGEQFF
TRBV19	14	NA	CASSMSVASYEQYF
TRBV20-1	18	TRBD2	CSARILRGLAGPQETQYF
TRBV5-1	13	NA	CASSSDGIYGYTF
TRBV5-1	17	NA	CASSLGQTGTVNYEQYF
TRBV5-1	16	NA	CASSLEPEISTDTQYF
TRBV5-1	14	NA	CASSGGLHTDTQYF
TRBV24-1	14	NA	CATSGGTATYEQYF
TRBV12-3/TRBV12-4	15	NA	CASSPQQPLNTEAFF
TRBV20-1	15	NA	CSARDGQRANYGYTF
TRBV7-8	17	TRBD1	CASSPDRDSKANYGYTF
TRBV10-3	15	NA	CATREKAQGTDTQYF
TRBV20-1	18	NA	CSARDPGIQGLRGSPLHF